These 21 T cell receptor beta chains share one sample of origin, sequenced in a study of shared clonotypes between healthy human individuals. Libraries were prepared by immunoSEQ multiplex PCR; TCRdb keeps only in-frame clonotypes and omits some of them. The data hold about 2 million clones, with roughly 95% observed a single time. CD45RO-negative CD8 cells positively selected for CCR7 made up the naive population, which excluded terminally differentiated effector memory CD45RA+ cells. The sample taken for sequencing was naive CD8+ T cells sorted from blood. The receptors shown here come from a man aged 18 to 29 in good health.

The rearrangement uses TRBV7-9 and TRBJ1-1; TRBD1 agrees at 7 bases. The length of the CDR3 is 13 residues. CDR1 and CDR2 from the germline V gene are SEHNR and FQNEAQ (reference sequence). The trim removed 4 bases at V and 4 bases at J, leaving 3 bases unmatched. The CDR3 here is CASSWPGGTEAFF. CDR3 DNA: TGTGCCAGCAGCTGGCCAGGGGGCACTGAAGCTTTCTTT.

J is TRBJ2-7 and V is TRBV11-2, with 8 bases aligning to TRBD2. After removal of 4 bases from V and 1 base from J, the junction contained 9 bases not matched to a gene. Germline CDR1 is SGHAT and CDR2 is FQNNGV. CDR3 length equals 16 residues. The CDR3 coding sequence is TGTGCCAGCAGCTCCGCCCACGCGGGAGGTTCCTACGAGCAGTACTTC. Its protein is CASSSAHAGGSYEQYF.

In nucleotides, the CDR3 is TGTGCCAGCGTGACGAATGAGCAGTTCTTC. It encodes CASVTNEQFF. This chain joins TRBV2 and TRBJ2-1, with no clear D. The CDR3 extends over 10 amino acids. Trimming stripped 8 bases from V and 7 bases from J, with 6 bases between. Looked up from germline, CDR1 is SNHLY and CDR2 is FYNNEI.

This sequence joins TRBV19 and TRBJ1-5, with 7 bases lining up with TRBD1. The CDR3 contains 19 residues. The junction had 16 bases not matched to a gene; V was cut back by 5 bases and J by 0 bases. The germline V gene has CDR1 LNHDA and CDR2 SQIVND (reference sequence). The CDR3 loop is CASSLTPGTEIYSNQPQHF. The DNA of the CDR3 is TGTGCCAGTAGTTTGACGCCCGGGACAGAAATCTATAGCAATCAGCCCCAGCATTTT.

The CDR3 spells CASRKGFGYTF. The CDR3 DNA reads TGTGCCAGCAGGAAGGGATTTGGCTACACCTTC. The V and J genes are TRBV27 and TRBJ1-2; the D is unclear. V was cut by 6 bases and J by 7 bases, with 9 bases left in between. This CDR3 spans 11 amino acids. Germline V CDR1 and CDR2: MNHEY, SMNVEV (reference sequence).

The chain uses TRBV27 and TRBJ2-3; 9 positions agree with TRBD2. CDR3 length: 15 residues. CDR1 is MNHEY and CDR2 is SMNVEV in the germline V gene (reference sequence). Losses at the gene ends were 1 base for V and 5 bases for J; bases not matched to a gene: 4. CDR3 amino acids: CASSLFSSGIDTQYF. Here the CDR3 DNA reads TGTGCCAGCAGTTTATTCTCTAGCGGGATAGATACGCAGTATTTT.

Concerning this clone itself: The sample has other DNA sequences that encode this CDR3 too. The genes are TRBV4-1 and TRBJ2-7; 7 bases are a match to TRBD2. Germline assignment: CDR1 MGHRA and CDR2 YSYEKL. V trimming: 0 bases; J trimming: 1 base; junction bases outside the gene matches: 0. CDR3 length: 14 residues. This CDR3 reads CASSQERGSYEQYF. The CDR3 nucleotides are TGCGCCAGCAGCCAAGAGCGGGGGTCCTACGAGCAGTACTTC.

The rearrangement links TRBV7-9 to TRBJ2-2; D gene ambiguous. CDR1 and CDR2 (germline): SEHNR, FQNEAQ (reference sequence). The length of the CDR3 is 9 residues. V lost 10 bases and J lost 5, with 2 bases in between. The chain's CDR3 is CATTGELFF. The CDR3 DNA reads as TGTGCCACAACCGGGGAGCTGTTTTTT.

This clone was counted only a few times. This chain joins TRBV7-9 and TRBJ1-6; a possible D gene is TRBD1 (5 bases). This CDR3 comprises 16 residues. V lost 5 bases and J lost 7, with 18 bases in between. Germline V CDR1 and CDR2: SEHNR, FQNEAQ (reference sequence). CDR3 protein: CASSPPPAGWNSPLHF. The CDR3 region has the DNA TGTGCCAGCAGCCCACCGCCCGCAGGGTGGAATTCACCCCTCCACTTT.

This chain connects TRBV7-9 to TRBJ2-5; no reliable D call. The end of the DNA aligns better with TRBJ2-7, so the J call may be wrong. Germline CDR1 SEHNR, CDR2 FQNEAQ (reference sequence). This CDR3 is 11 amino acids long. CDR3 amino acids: CASSRDHEQYF. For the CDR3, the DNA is TGTGCCAGCAGCCGAGACCACGAGCAGTACTTC.

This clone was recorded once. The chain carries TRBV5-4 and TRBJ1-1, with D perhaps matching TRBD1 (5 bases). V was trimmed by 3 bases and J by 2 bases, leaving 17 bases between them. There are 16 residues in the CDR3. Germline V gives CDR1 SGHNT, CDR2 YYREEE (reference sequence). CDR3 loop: CASSSGTLTGNTEAFF. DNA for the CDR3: TGTGCCAGCAGCTCAGGGACGTTAACAGGAAACACTGAAGCTTTCTTT.

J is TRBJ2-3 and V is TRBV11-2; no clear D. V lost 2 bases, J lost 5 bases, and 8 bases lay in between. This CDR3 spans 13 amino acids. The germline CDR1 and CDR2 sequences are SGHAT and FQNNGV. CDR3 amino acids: CASSLRSEDTQYF. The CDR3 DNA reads TGTGCCAGCAGCTTACGCTCCGAAGATACGCAGTATTTT.

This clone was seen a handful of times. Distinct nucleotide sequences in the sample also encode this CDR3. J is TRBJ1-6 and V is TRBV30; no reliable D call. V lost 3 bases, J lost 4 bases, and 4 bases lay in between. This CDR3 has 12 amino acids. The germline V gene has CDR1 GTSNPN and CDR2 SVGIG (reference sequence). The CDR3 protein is CAWRVYNSPLHF. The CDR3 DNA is TGTGCCTGGAGGGTGTATAATTCACCCCTCCACTTT.

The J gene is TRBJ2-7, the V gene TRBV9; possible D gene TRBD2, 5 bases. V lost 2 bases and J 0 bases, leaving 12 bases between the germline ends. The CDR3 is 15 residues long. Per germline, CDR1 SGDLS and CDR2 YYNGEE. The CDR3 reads CASSVDYSSSYEQYF. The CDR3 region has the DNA TGTGCCAGCAGCGTCGACTACTCGAGCTCCTACGAGCAGTACTTC.

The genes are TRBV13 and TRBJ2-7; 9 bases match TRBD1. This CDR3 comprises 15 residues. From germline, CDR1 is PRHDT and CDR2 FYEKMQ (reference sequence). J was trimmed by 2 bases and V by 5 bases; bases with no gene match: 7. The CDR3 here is CASSPGTGSTYEQYF. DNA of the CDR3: TGTGCCAGCAGCCCCGGGACAGGGTCAACCTACGAGCAGTACTTC.

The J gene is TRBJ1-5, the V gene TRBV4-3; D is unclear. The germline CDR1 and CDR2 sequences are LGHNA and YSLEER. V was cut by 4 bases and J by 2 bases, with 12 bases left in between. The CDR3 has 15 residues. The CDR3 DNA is TGCGCCAGCAGCCGGGTGCTCGGGGGCAATCAGCCCCAGCATTTT. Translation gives CASSRVLGGNQPQHF.

CDR3 in amino acids: CASSPPATGELFF. CDR3 bases: TGTGCCAGCAGCCCCCCTGCGACCGGGGAGCTGTTTTTT. The chain is built from TRBV13 and TRBJ2-2; D not resolved. From germline, CDR1 is PRHDT and CDR2 FYEKMQ (reference sequence). This CDR3 region has 13 residues. Trimming stripped 5 bases from V and 5 bases from J, with 9 bases between.

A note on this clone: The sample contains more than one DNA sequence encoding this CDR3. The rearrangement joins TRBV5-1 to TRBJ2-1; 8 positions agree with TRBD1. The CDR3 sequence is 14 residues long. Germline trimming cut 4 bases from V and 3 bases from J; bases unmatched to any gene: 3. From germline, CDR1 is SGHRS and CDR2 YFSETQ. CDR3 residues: CASSLGQGYNEQFF. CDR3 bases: TGCGCCAGCAGCCTCGGACAGGGCTACAATGAGCAGTTCTTC. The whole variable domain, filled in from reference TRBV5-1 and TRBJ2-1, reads KAGVTQTPRYLIKTRGQQVTLSCSPISGHRSVSWYQQTPGQGLQFLFEYFSETQRNKGNFPGRFSGRQFSNSRSEMNVSTLELGDSALYLCASSLGQGYNEQFFGPGTRLTVL.

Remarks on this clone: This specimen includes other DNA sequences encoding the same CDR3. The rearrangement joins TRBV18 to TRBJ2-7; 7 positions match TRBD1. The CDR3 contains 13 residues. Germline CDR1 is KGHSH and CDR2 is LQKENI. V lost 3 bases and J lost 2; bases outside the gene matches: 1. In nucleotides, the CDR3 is TGTGCCAGCTCACCTGACAGGGCCTACGAGCAGTACTTC. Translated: CASSPDRAYEQYF.

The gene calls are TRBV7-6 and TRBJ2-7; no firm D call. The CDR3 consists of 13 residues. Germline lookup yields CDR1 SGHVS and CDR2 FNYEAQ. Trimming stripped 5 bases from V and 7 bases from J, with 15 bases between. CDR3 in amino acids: CASSLSNGLEQYF. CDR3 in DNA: TGTGCCAGCAGCCTTTCCAACGGGTTGGAGCAGTACTTC.

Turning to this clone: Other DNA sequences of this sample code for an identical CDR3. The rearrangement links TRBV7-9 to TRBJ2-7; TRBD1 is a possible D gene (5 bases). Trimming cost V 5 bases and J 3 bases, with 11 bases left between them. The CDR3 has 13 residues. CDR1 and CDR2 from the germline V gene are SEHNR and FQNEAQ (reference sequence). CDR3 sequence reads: CASSPSDSYEQYF. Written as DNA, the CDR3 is TGTGCCAGCAGCCCCTCCGACAGCTACGAGCAGTACTTC.